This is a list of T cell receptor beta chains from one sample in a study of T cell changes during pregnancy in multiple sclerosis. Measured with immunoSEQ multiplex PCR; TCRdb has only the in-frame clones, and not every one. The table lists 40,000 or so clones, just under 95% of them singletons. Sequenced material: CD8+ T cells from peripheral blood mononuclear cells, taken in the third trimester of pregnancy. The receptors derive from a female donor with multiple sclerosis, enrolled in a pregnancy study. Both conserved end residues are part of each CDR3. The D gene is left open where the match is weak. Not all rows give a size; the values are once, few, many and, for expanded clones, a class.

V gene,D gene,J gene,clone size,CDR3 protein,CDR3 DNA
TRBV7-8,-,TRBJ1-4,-,CASSLKRALGEKLFF,TGTGCCAGCAGCTTAAAGCGGGCCCTGGGGGAAAAACTGTTTTTT
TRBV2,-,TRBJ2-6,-,CASIVLGEPNSGANVLTF,TGTGCCAGCATCGTCCTTGGGGAGCCTAACTCTGGGGCCAACGTCCTGACTTTC
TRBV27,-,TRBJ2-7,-,CASSSGGNYEQYF,TGTGCCAGCAGCTCTGGGGGGAACTACGAGCAGTACTTC
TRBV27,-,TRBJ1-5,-,CASADYGQPQHF,TGTGCCAGCGCCGACTATGGTCAGCCCCAGCATTTT
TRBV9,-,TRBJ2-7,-,CASSPEGGLSYEQYF,TGTGCCAGCAGCCCAGAAGGCGGGCTCTCCTACGAGCAGTACTTC
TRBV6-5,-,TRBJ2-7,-,CASWEGGSPYEQYF,TGTGCCAGCTGGGAGGGGGGGAGCCCTTACGAGCAGTACTTC
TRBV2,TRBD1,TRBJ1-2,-,CASRDRGPFNYGYTF,TGTGCCAGCAGGGACAGGGGACCCTTTAACTATGGCTACACCTTC
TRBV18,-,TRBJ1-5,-,CASSPYAGMAQPQHF,TGTGCCAGCTCACCCTATGCAGGCATGGCTCAGCCCCAGCATTTT
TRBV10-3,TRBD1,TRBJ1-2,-,CAIRDRESARYTF,TGTGCCATCAGGGACAGGGAGTCTGCTCGCTACACCTTC
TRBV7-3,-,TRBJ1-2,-,CASSYHNYTSYGYTF,TGTGCCAGCAGCTATCACAATTATACTAGCTATGGCTACACCTTC
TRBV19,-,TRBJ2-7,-,CASSILGVNEQYF,TGTGCCAGTAGTATCTTAGGGGTAAACGAGCAGTACTTC
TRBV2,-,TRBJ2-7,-,CASSGTVSYEQYF,TGTGCCAGCAGTGGGACAGTTAGCTACGAGCAGTACTTC
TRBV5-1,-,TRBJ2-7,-,CASRWRVGGSYEQYF,TGCGCCAGCAGATGGAGGGTTGGAGGGTCCTACGAGCAGTACTTC
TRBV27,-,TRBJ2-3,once,CASSLYSGSADTQYF,TGTGCCAGCAGTTTATACAGCGGGTCGGCAGATACGCAGTATTTT
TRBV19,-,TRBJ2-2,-,CASSIAGGELFF,TGTGCCAGTAGTATAGCGGGGGGGGAGCTGTTTTTT
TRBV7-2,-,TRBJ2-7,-,CASSATGSSYEQYF,TGTGCCAGCAGCGCCACAGGATCTTCCTACGAGCAGTACTTC
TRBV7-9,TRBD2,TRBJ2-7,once,CASKDGGGPTEQYF,TGTGCCAGCAAAGATGGCGGGGGGCCGACCGAGCAGTACTTC
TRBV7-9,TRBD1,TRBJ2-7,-,CASSLQGAKYEQYF,TGTGCCAGCAGCCTACAGGGGGCCAAATACGAGCAGTACTTC
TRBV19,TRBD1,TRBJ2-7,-,CASSLGTGVPYEQYF,TGTGCCAGTAGCCTCGGGACAGGGGTGCCCTACGAGCAGTACTTC
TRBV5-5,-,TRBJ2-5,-,CASSLVWGGRRETQYF,TGTGCCAGCAGCTTGGTGTGGGGGGGCCGAAGAGAGACCCAGTACTTC
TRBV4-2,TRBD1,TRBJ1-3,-,CASSQGTGSGNTIYF,TGTGCCAGCAGCCAAGGGACAGGCTCTGGAAACACCATATATTTT
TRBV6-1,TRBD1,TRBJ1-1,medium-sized,CASSEGTGGTEAFF,TGTGCCAGCAGTGAAGGGACAGGGGGCACTGAAGCTTTCTTT
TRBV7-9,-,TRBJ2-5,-,CASSLLVETQYF,TGTGCCAGCAGCTTATTAGTAGAGACCCAGTACTTC
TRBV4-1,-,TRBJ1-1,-,CASSQEGQNTEAFF,TGCGCCAGCAGCCAAGAGGGGCAGAACACTGAAGCTTTCTTT
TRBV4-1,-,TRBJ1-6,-,CASSQGPALGNSPLHF,TGCGCCAGCAGCCAAGGCCCGGCTTTGGGCAATTCACCCCTCCACTTT
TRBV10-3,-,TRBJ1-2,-,CAISDPLDSGNYGYTF,TGTGCCATCAGTGACCCTCTGGACAGTGGTAACTATGGCTACACCTTC
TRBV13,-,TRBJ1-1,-,CASHFRGQYNTEAFF,TGTGCCAGCCACTTCCGAGGACAGTACAACACTGAAGCTTTCTTT
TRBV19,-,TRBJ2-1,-,CASSTRTGWEQFF,TGTGCCAGTAGTACTAGAACCGGTTGGGAGCAGTTCTTC
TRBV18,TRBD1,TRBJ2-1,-,CASSDPGQGFNEQFF,TGTGCCAGCTCCGATCCGGGACAGGGATTCAATGAGCAGTTCTTC
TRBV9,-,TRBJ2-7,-,CASSVVPVSSSYEQYF,TGTGCCAGCAGCGTAGTTCCGGTTTCTAGCTCCTACGAGCAGTACTTC
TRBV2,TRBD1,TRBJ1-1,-,CASSSPDRVNTEAFF,TGTGCCAGCAGCTCCCCGGACAGGGTGAACACTGAAGCTTTCTTT
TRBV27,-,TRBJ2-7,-,CASRQGIAYEQYF,TGTGCCAGCCGTCAGGGGATAGCCTACGAGCAGTACTTC